One T cell receptor (beta chain) is described in this entry. These data originate in a study of blood T cell repertoires in COVID-19. Study-wide context: Spain, Italy and the United States supplied samples that represented acute and convalescent COVID-19. PBMCs, B-cell-depleted T cells, or T cells were the source of the cDNA or gDNA that made up the material.

Source study methods: How many nucleated cells were present was estimated from reference gene primer amplification. Generated by immunoSEQ multiplex PCR, the TCRdb table keeps only in-frame clones and is missing some. For V, J and clone size, that table is used; D and trimming come from the DNA. The sample has more than 300,000 clones, under 95% seen once. The CDR3 covers 18 residues. After removal of 5 bases from V and 1 base from J, the junction contained 9 bases not matched to a gene. The V gene's germline CDR1 is SGHTA and CDR2 FQGNSA. The rearrangement links TRBV7-2 to TRBJ2-1; TRBD1 matches at 12 bases. This clonotype was sampled from a woman under 30 who had recovered from COVID-19. Sequencing was performed on peripheral blood. CDR3 DNA sequence: TGTGCCAGCAGCCGCGTAGGGACAGGGGGCGGTTCCTACAATGAGCAGTTCTTC. Its protein product is CASSRVGTGGGSYNEQFF.